These 21 T cell receptor beta chains were sequenced from one sample in a study of blood T cells in healthy people across ages. A second roughly 6 to 12 cycle PCR used barcoded and J-beta primers. TCRdb fed the 5' RACE reads into MiXCR, producing one record per CDR3 protein. The sample records over 1,300,000 distinct CDR3 sequences, 45% to 70% being singletons. The sample was blood. These receptors were obtained from a man aged 18-30 years in good health.

The gene calls are TRBV5-1 and TRBJ1-2, with D possibly matching TRBD1 (6 bases). The CDR3 spans 14 residues. Germline-derived CDR1 and CDR2 are SGHRS and YFSETQ. V dropped 7 bases and J dropped 2 bases, with 15 bases sitting between them. This CDR3 is CASRDSTGNYGYTF. In nucleotides, the CDR3 is TGCGCCAGCCGAGATTCAACAGGGAACTATGGCTACACCTTC.

The chain combines TRBV7-9 with TRBJ2-7, with 7 positions matching TRBD2. The J call is in doubt because the DNA end fits TRBJ2-5 better. CDR3 length equals 13 residues. Per the germline V gene, CDR1 is SEHNR and CDR2 is FQNEAQ (reference sequence). The CDR3 DNA is TGTGCCAGCCGGTCTAGCGGATTAGAGACCCAGTACTTC. This gives the protein CASRSSGLETQYF.

This chain links TRBV11-2 with TRBJ2-3; 7 nucleotides line up with TRBD1. V lost 5 bases to trimming and J lost 4 bases; unmatched junction nucleotides: 21. CDR1 SGHAT and CDR2 FQNNGV come from the germline V gene. There are 19 residues in the CDR3. As DNA, the CDR3 is TGTGCCAGCAGCCCCGCAGGGGGAAGAGTTTTTACTTCGGCAGATACGCAGTATTTT. Translation: CASSPAGGRVFTSADTQYF.

This clonotype has just a few counts. The V and J genes are TRBV3-1 and TRBJ2-5; D possibly matches TRBD1 or TRBD2 (5 bases each). This CDR3 spans 13 amino acids. Trimming shortened V by 0 bases and J by 7 bases, and 9 bases separated the two germline ends. From germline, CDR1 is LGHDT and CDR2 YNNKEL (reference sequence). The chain's CDR3 is CASSQDTGTTQYF. In DNA, the CDR3 is TGTGCCAGCAGCCAAGATACGGGGACGACCCAGTACTTC.

The V gene is TRBV20-1, the J gene TRBJ1-1; possible D gene TRBD1, 5 bases. This CDR3 has 15 amino acids. Trimming pared 6 bases from V and 3 bases from J, leaving 20 bases between. Germline CDR1 DFQATT, CDR2 SNEGSKA (reference sequence). The CDR3 sequence is CSAPNLIGDYTEAFF. For the CDR3, the DNA is TGCAGTGCCCCGAATCTAATCGGGGACTACACTGAAGCTTTCTTT.

This clonotype was counted a few times. V usage is TRBV10-3 and J usage is TRBJ2-4, with D uncertain. The DNA end is a closer match to TRBJ2-7, so the J assignment may be wrong. The CDR3 loop spans 16 amino acids. CDR1 and CDR2 (germline): ENHRY, SYGVKD. The CDR3 region has the DNA TGTGCCATCAGTGCCCCTGCGTCGAGCCCGTCCTACGAGCAGTACTTC. It translates to CAISAPASSPSYEQYF.

CDR3 in DNA: TGTGCCAGCAGCCAAGCTAGCGCAGATACGCAGTATTTT. It encodes CASSQASADTQYF. The chain carries TRBV4-2 and TRBJ2-3; TRBD2 is a possible D gene (6 bases). Trimming took off 1 base at V and 4 bases at J, with 6 bases between the two ends. This CDR3 comprises 13 residues. Germline assignment: CDR1 LGHNA and CDR2 YNFKEQ.

This chain connects TRBV20-1 to TRBJ1-2; 7 nucleotides match TRBD1. Germline-derived CDR1 and CDR2 are DFQATT and SNEGSKA (reference sequence). This CDR3 contains 16 residues. DNA of the CDR3: TGCAATGCCCTCCTACGATCGACAGGGATTAACTATGGCTACACCTTC. This codes for CNALLRSTGINYGYTF.

V and J are TRBV4-3 and TRBJ1-5; tentative D call: TRBD1 (6 bases). This CDR3 region has 15 residues. Trimming took 0 bases from V and 6 from J, leaving 12 bases between them. In germline, CDR1 is LGHNA, CDR2 YSLEER. The DNA of the CDR3 is TGCGCCAGCAGCCAAGAGGGGGGGGCACGTCAGCCCCAGCATTTT. Translated: CASSQEGGARQPQHF.

The CDR3 sequence is CASSQNGNGNEKLFF. The DNA for the CDR3 is TGCGCCAGCAGCCAAAATGGGAACGGTAATGAAAAACTGTTTTTT. This chain joins TRBV4-3 and TRBJ1-4; no reliable D call. The CDR3 contains 15 residues. V lost 2 bases and J lost 4, with 11 bases in between. Germline V gene sequence: CDR1 LGHNA, CDR2 YSLEER.

The chain uses TRBV7-2 and TRBJ2-7; D may be TRBD2 (6 bases). Germline V gives CDR1 SGHTA, CDR2 FQGNSA. The CDR3 is 15 residues long. V gave up 2 bases and J gave up 2 bases, with 13 bases separating them. CDR3 nucleotide sequence: TGTGCCAGCAGCTTACTGGTGGGACTCACCTACGAGCAGTACTTC. This gives the protein CASSLLVGLTYEQYF. Together with reference TRBV7-2 and TRBJ2-7, the CDR3 gives the full variable domain: GAGVSQSPSNKVTEKGKDVELRCDPISGHTALYWYRQSLGQGLEFLIYFQGNSAPDKSGLPSDRFSAERTGGSVSTLTIQRTQQEDSAVYLCASSLLVGLTYEQYFGPGTRLTVT.

This clonotype was found a few times. The chain combines TRBV29-1 with TRBJ1-1; 7 nucleotides align to TRBD1. The CDR3 sequence is 13 residues long. The V gene end was trimmed by 6 bases and the J gene end by 4 bases; junction bases not matched to a gene: 8. Germline-derived CDR1 and CDR2 are SQVTM and ANQGSEA. The CDR3 region has the DNA TGCAGCGTCGAGACAGGGAGGGCCACTGAAGCTTTCTTT. Translation gives CSVETGRATEAFF.

The chain carries TRBV28 and TRBJ2-7; D is unresolved. There are 12 residues in the CDR3. The germline gives CDR1 MDHEN, CDR2 SYDVKM. Deletions cut 7 bases from V and 3 bases from J, with 10 bases between. CDR3 bases: TGTGCCAGCAAACACGGTGTCTACGAGCAGTACTTC. It codes for CASKHGVYEQYF.

The rearrangement joins TRBV12-3 or TRBV12-4 to TRBJ2-4, with D possibly matching TRBD1 (6 bases). The end of the DNA aligns better with TRBJ2-7, so the J call may be wrong. The CDR3 is 11 residues long. The CDR3: CASRRTDEQYF. The CDR3 nucleotides read TGTGCCAGCAGACGGACAGACGAGCAGTACTTC.

The chain links TRBV29-1 to TRBJ2-7, with TRBD1 identical over 8 bases. J was trimmed by 3 bases and V by 3 bases; bases with no gene match: 4. CDR3 length: 13 amino acids. Germline loops: CDR1 SQVTM, CDR2 ANQGSEA. The CDR3: CSVDWTGNYEQYF. DNA for the CDR3: TGCAGCGTTGATTGGACAGGGAACTACGAGCAGTACTTC.

Regarding this clonotype: At one end, the junction sequence differs from germline, possibly due to a read error. The chain couples TRBV5-1 to TRBJ2-1; perhaps TRBD1 as D (5 bases). Germline CDR1 reads SGHRS; CDR2 reads YFSETQ. The CDR3 is 16 amino acids. The CDR3 here is CASSLRGLGSYNEQCF. DNA of the CDR3: TGCGCCAGCAGCTTGAGGGGCCTCGGGTCCTACAATGAGCAGTGCTTC. Variable domain in full (rest from reference TRBV5-1 and TRBJ2-1): KAGVTQTPRYLIKTRGQQVTLSCSPISGHRSVSWYQQTPGQGLQFLFEYFSETQRNKGNFPGRFSGRQFSNSRSEMNVSTLELGDSALYLCASSLRGLGSYNEQCFGPGTRLTVL.

The genes are TRBV6-1 and TRBJ2-2, with TRBD1 identical over 7 bases. CDR1 is MNHNS and CDR2 is SASEGT in the germline V gene. V dropped 8 bases and J dropped 7; count of bases not matched to a gene: 7. The CDR3 is made up of 13 amino acids. In nucleotides, the CDR3 is TGTGCCAGCCCAGGCGCAGGGGGCGGGGAGCTGTTTTTT. Translated, it gives CASPGAGGGELFF.

This clonotype has a single count. The rearrangement joins TRBV5-1 to TRBJ2-7, with 7 bases matching TRBD2. V lost 0 bases to trimming and J lost 0 bases; unmatched junction nucleotides: 6. CDR1 and CDR2 from the germline V gene are SGHRS and YFSETQ. The CDR3 is made up of 16 amino acids. This CDR3 reads CASSLGQTSVSYEQYF. In DNA, the CDR3 is TGCGCCAGCAGCTTGGGTCAAACTAGCGTCTCCTACGAGCAGTACTTC.

The chain recombines TRBV7-9 with TRBJ2-4, with no clear D. The J call may be faulty, since TRBJ2-7 better matches the DNA end. CDR1 is SEHNR and CDR2 is FQNEAQ in the germline V gene (reference sequence). The CDR3 is made up of 13 amino acids. CDR3 sequence (DNA): TGTGCCAGCAGCCCCTCTAACACCTACGAGCAGTACTTC. Protein sequence: CASSPSNTYEQYF.

The chain carries TRBV20-1 and TRBJ1-6, with a weak D call TRBD1 (6 bases). This CDR3 is 14 amino acids long. The germline V and J ends were trimmed by 3 bases and 7 bases, with 13 bases remaining between them. Germline-derived CDR1 and CDR2 are DFQATT and SNEGSKA (reference sequence). The DNA of the CDR3 is TGCAGTGCTAGTCGGGCAGGGGAGAATTCACCCCTCCACTTT. This encodes CSASRAGENSPLHF.

This clonotype turned up a few times. The chain employs TRBV10-3 and TRBJ1-2, with 9 nucleotides matching TRBD1. Unmatched junction bases numbered 1, after V lost 0 bases and J lost 5 bases. This CDR3 has 14 amino acids. Germline CDR1 and CDR2: ENHRY and SYGVKD. The chain's CDR3 is CAISESGQGYGYTF. In DNA, the CDR3 is TGTGCCATCAGTGAGTCTGGACAGGGGTATGGCTACACCTTC.